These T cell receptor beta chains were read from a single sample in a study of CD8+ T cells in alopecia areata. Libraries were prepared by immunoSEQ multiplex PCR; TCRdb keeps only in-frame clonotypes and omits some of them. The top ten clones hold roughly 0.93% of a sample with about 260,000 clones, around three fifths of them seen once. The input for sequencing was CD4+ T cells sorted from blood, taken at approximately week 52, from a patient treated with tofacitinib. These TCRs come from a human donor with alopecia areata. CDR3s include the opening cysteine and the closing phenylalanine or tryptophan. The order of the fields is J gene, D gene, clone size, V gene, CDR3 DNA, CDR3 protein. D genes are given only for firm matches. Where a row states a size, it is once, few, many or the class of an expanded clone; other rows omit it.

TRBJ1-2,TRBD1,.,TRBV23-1,TGCGCCAGCCCTTGGAAGGGGTGGGGACAGGGCTATGGCTACACCTTC,CASPWKGWGQGYGYTF
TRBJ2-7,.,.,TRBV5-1,TGCGCCAGCAGCTTGGAATCGAGCTCCTACGAGCAGTACTTC,CASSLESSSYEQYF
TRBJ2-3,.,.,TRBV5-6,TGTGCCAGCAGCGACGGCCATCGACGGCCAGATACGCAGTATTTT,CASSDGHRRPDTQYF
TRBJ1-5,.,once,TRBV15,TGTGCCACCAGCCCAGGGATTCCCAGGCAGCCCCAGCATTTT,CATSPGIPRQPQHF
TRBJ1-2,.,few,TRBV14,TGTGCCAGCAGCCAAGATCAAACGACTGGGGGCTACACCTTC,CASSQDQTTGGYTF
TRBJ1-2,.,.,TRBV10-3,TGTGCCATCAGTAAGAGTCCCACGGACTATGGCTACACCTTC,CAISKSPTDYGYTF
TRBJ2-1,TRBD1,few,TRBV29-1,TGCAGCGTGGGGACAGGGGAGTGGGATGAGCAGTTCTTC,CSVGTGEWDEQFF
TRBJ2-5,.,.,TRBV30,TGTGCCTGGAGTGACACCTGGGGGGCAGGGGAGACCCAGTACTTC,CAWSDTWGAGETQYF
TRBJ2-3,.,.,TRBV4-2,TGTGCCAGCAGCTACGGGCTCGCGGATACGCAGTATTTT,CASSYGLADTQYF
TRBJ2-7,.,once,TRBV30,TGTGCCTGGAGTGTAGGCAGGTTTGCCTACGAGCAGTACTTC,CAWSVGRFAYEQYF
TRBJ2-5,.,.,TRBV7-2,TGTGCCAGCAGCTTCAACGGGGGACAAGAGACCCAGTACTTC,CASSFNGGQETQYF
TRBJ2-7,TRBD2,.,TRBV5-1,TGCGCCAGCAGCTCCGGACTAGCGGGGCCCTACGAGCAGTACTTC,CASSSGLAGPYEQYF
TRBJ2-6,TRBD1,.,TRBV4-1,TGCGCCAGCAGCTCTCGACAGGGTAGGGGCTCTGGGGCCAACGTCCTGACTTTC,CASSSRQGRGSGANVLTF
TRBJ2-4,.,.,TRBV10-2,TGCGCCAGCAGTGAGCGGAGGGCTGTAAGGAATGGCATTCAGTACTTC,CASSERRAVRNGIQYF
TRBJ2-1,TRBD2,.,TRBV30,TGTGCCTGGAGCAACTACGTAGCGGGGGGTATGGAGTTCTTC,CAWSNYVAGGMEFF
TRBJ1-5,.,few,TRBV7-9,TGTGCCAGCAGCAAAGGGGTTTTGCAGCCCCAGCATTTT,CASSKGVLQPQHF
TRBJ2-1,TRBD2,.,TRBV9,TGTGCCAGCAGCGTAGAAGTCGGGGGGGCTTCTGAGCAGTTCTTC,CASSVEVGGASEQFF
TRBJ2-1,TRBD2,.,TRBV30,TGTGCCTGGTCAGCCTTAGCGGGGGGATACAATGAGCAGTTCTTC,CAWSALAGGYNEQFF
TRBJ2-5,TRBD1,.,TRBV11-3,TGTGCCAGCAGCTTGGGACAGAGGGAGACCCAGTACTTC,CASSLGQRETQYF
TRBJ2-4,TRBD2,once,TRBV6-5,TGTGCCAGCAGTTACAGCGGGGGGCCTTCCAAAAACATTCAGTACTTC,CASSYSGGPSKNIQYF
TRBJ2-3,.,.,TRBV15,TGTGCCTCCCGAACAGGAGACCCAGATACGCAGTATTTT,CASRTGDPDTQYF
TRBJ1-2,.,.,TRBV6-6,TGTGCCAGCAGTCCCCGGGGGACCGGCTACACCTTC,CASSPRGTGYTF
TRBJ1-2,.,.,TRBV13,TGTGCCAGCAGCTTAGACAGGAGGTCTGGCTACACCTTC,CASSLDRRSGYTF